This T cell receptor beta chain was obtained from a study of OX40 agonist ivuxolimab in advanced cancers. Turning to the study itself: Patients with prior anti-PD-1, anti-PD-L1 or anti-CTLA-4 therapy were eligible; approximately 37% had some.

Looked up from germline, CDR1 is SGHRS and CDR2 is YFSETQ. J gave up 1 base and V 1 base, and 12 bases lay outside the gene matches. The CDR3 has 20 amino acids. On this clone itself: Its antigen is not identified.

Study outcomes and limitations: At 0.1 to 3.0 mg/kg and by week 6, clonal expansion occurred in CD4+ and CD8+ blood T cells. Some patients without response likewise showed low normalized clonal expansion. Relative to CD4+, CD8+ T cells held more expanded clones on average.

Libraries were prepared by immunoSEQ multiplex PCR; TCRdb keeps only in-frame clonotypes and omits some of them. The repertoire holds around 45,000 clones, with around 83% as singletons. The input for sequencing was CD4+ or CD8+ T cells sorted from blood, taken in a trial of the OX40 agonist ivuxolimab. This rearrangement joins TRBV5-1 to TRBJ2-6, with 9 bases that match TRBD1. The source of this sequence is an adult with an advanced solid tumor such as melanoma, head and neck, liver or kidney cancer. CDR3 bases: TGCGCCAGCAGCTTGAGGCGGAGAGGGACAGGGAATTCTGGGGCCAACGTCCTGACTTTC. It yields the protein CASSLRRRGTGNSGANVLTF.